This paragraph covers one T cell receptor beta chain sequence. Blood samples measuring roughly 2.3 ml were taken per donor. The source of the sample is a study of monozygotic twins with inflammatory bowel disease. This CDR3 has 15 residues. Germline CDR1 SGHTA, CDR2 FQGNSA. TCRdb reprocessed the 5' RACE reads and stores each CDR3 protein as one record, lacking DNA. This table lists about 450,000 distinct CDR3 sequences. The chain joins TRBV7-2 to TRBJ2-3. The sequenced sample was blood. The origin of this receptor is a human donor with ulcerative colitis or Crohn's disease, or a healthy co-twin of an affected twin (not recorded which). The CDR3 loop is CASSLVGTSTDTQYF.